A single sample is the source of the 10 T cell receptor beta chains below, sequenced in a study of blood T cell repertoires in COVID-19. TCRdb's table, derived via immunoSEQ multiplex PCR, lists solely in-frame clones and lacks some. The data show some 46,000 clones, 75% to 90% seen once. Material: peripheral blood. These receptors originate from a human donor in a cohort sampled during active COVID-19.

The count of this clone is one. The chain joins TRBV30 to TRBJ2-1; 8 bases align to TRBD1. The germline CDR1 and CDR2 sequences are GTSNPN and SVGIG (reference sequence). Unmatched junction bases numbered 4, after V lost 0 bases and J lost 0 bases. This CDR3 is built from 16 residues. In DNA form, the CDR3 reads TGTGCCTGGAGTGTACAAGGGACAGGCTCCTACAATGAGCAGTTCTTC. Its protein product is CAWSVQGTGSYNEQFF.

The rearrangement links TRBV3-1 (or the pseudogene TRBV3-2) to TRBJ1-4; D not resolved. The germline V gene has CDR1 LGHDT and CDR2 YNNKEL (reference sequence). This CDR3 contains 21 residues. Trimming removed 2 bases at V and 0 bases at J, with 25 bases between. The CDR3 DNA sequence: TGTGCCAGCAGCCAAAGTTTCAGGCGCCAGGTTGTCTCAGCAACTAATGAAAAACTGTTTTTT. The encoded protein is CASSQSFRRQVVSATNEKLFF.

This chain connects TRBV21-1 to TRBJ2-1; TRBD2, the table's D call, lacks a check against the DNA. TRBV21-1 is labeled a pseudogene. The CDR3 extends over 14 amino acids. The CDR3 nucleotides read TGTGCCAACCTAGCGGCAAGCTCCTACAATGAGCAGTTCTTC. This encodes CANLAASSYNEQFF.

This chain uses TRBV25-1 with TRBJ2-7, with D possibly being TRBD1 (5 bases). V was pared by 2 bases and J by 4 bases, with 6 bases between. CDR1 and CDR2 from the germline V gene are MGHDK and SYGVNS. The CDR3 runs to 12 residues. The CDR3 nucleotides are TGTGCCAGCAGTGAACAGGGATACGAGCAGTACTTC. Its protein product is CASSEQGYEQYF.

The chain is built from TRBV7-2 and TRBJ2-7; 7 nucleotides line up with TRBD2. Germline lookup yields CDR1 SGHTA and CDR2 FQGNSA. This CDR3 has 17 amino acids. The J segment lost 0 bases and the V segment lost 4 bases, leaving 12 bases of the junction unmatched. CDR3 sequence: CASSWGRKRGPSYEQYF. DNA of the CDR3: TGTGCCAGCAGCTGGGGTAGGAAGCGGGGCCCCTCCTACGAGCAGTACTTC.

The chain recombines TRBV15 with TRBJ1-5; D not resolved. Germline CDR1 and CDR2: LNHNV and YYDKDF (reference sequence). CDR3 length: 15 amino acids. The germline V and J ends were trimmed by 1 base and 1 base, with 8 bases remaining between them. The CDR3 sequence: CATSRGSTSNQPQHF. For the CDR3, the DNA is TGTGCCACCAGCAGAGGGTCTACGAGCAATCAGCCCCAGCATTTT.

A note on this clone: The same CDR3 also results from other DNA sequences found in this sample. J is TRBJ2-7 and V is TRBV5-1; D unclear. CDR3 length: 12 amino acids. Trimming took 0 bases from V and 5 from J, leaving 6 bases between them. Germline V gene lookup returns CDR1 SGHRS and CDR2 YFSETQ. This chain's CDR3 is CASSLGLDEQYF. The CDR3, as DNA: TGCGCCAGCAGCTTGGGACTCGACGAGCAGTACTTC.

This clone was counted once. The J gene is TRBJ2-2, the V gene TRBV11-3, with TRBD2 matching over 8 bases. CDR1 and CDR2 (germline): SGHNT, YENEEA. This CDR3 has 18 amino acids. The ends lost 5 bases at V and 3 bases at J; junction bases unmatched: 14. In DNA form, the CDR3 reads TGTGCCAGCAGCCGATTAGGCCCGACTAGCGATGACACCGGGGAGCTGTTTTTT. This codes for CASSRLGPTSDDTGELFF.

The chain combines TRBV7-9 with TRBJ2-5; 10 bases map to TRBD1. V shed 4 bases, J shed 1 base, and the junction held 15 bases outside the gene matches. Germline CDR1 reads SEHNR; CDR2 reads FQNEAQ (reference sequence). The CDR3 is 19 residues long. The CDR3 DNA follows: TGTGCCAGCAGCTCCACCGACAGGGGGCGGATCGGGGGCCAAGAGACCCAGTACTTC. Its protein is CASSSTDRGRIGGQETQYF.

The chain employs TRBV4-1 and TRBJ1-5; 11 bases align to TRBD1. Germline CDR1 reads MGHRA; CDR2 reads YSYEKL. The CDR3 is made up of 19 amino acids. The trim removed 3 bases at V and 3 bases at J, leaving 13 bases unmatched. DNA for the CDR3: TGCGCCAGCAGCCATCCGGGACAGGGGGGACCACAGGACAATCAGCCCCAGCATTTT. Amino acid sequence: CASSHPGQGGPQDNQPQHF.